Detailed here is one T cell receptor (beta chain). As handled by the study authors: Estimation of nucleated cell counts was performed using reference gene primer amplification. The assay was immunoSEQ multiplex PCR, and TCRdb's table has in-frame clones only and misses some. V and J calls and clone size are copied from that table; D and trimming were computed from the DNA. This sample has 100,000 to 120,000 clones; 87% occur once, and the top ten carry 4% to 5.5%. These data belong to a study of blood T cell repertoires in COVID-19. Study-level background: The United States, Italy and Spain were the sources of the acute and convalescent COVID-19 samples. Sample material is recorded as cDNA or gDNA derived from T cells, B-cell-depleted T cells, or PBMCs.

V lost 3 bases to trimming and J lost 2 bases; unmatched junction nucleotides: 2. The CDR3 extends over 14 amino acids. Germline values: CDR1 GTSNPN, CDR2 SVGIG (reference sequence). The chain carries TRBV30 and TRBJ1-1; 11 nucleotides line up with TRBD1. The material sequenced was peripheral blood. This TCR was recovered from a human donor in a cohort sampled during active COVID-19. The CDR3 DNA sequence: TGTGCCTGGAGGGGGACAGGGGGTAACACTGAAGCTTTCTTT. It yields the protein CAWRGTGGNTEAFF. Variable domain in full (rest from reference TRBV30 and TRBJ1-1): SQTIHQWPATLVQPVGSPLSLECTVEGTSNPNLYWYRQAAGRGLQLLFYSVGIGQISSEVPQNLSASRPQDRQFILSSKKLLLSDSGFYLCAWRGTGGNTEAFFGQGTRLTVV.